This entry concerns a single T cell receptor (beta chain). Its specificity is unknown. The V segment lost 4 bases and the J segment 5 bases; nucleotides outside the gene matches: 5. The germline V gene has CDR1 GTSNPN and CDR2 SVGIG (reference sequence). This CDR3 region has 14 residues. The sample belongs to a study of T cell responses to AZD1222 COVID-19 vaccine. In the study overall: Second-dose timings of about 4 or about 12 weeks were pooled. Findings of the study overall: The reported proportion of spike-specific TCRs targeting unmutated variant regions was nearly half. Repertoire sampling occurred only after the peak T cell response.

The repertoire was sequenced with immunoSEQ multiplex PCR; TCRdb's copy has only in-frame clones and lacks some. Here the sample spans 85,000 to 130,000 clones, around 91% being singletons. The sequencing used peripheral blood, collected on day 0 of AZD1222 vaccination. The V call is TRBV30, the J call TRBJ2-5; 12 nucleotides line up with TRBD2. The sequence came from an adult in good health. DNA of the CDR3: TGTGCCTGGACTAGCGGGGGGGCCAGGGAGACCCAGTACTTC. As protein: CAWTSGGARETQYF.